The 21 T cell receptor beta chains presented below share a single source sample, sequenced in a study of beta chain features in type 1 diabetes. Study-level points and caveats: In all four CD4+ subsets, TCRB CDR3 length was significantly, moderately reduced in type 1 diabetes.

Their specific antigens are unknown. The sequenced template was cDNA made from the entire isolated RNA. TCRdb's table, derived via immunoSEQ multiplex PCR, lists solely in-frame clones and lacks some. This table has 600,000 to 750,000 clones, 9.5% to 15% appearing once. The specimen sequenced was naive CD4+ T cells from blood. All receptors come from a man aged 30 to 39 with type 1 diabetes.

This clone has a handful of counts. The chain recombines TRBV4-1 with TRBJ2-1; 8 nucleotides agree with TRBD2. The J segment lost 5 bases and the V segment lost 0 bases, leaving 6 bases of the junction unmatched. This CDR3 is 16 amino acids long. CDR1 and CDR2 (germline): MGHRA, YSYEKL. CDR3 DNA sequence: TGCGCCAGCAGCCAAGAACCGCTAGCGGGTAACAATGAGCAGTTCTTC. Its translation: CASSQEPLAGNNEQFF.

The gene calls are TRBV2 and TRBJ1-4; 7 positions agree with TRBD1. CDR3 length: 17 residues. The V gene's germline CDR1 is SNHLY and CDR2 FYNNEI. V shed 8 bases, J shed 0 bases, and the junction held 12 bases outside the gene matches. This chain's CDR3 is CASRMFATGATNEKLFF. CDR3 sequence (DNA): TGTGCCAGCCGGATGTTCGCAACAGGGGCAACTAATGAAAAACTGTTTTTT.

This clone was observed a handful of times. J is TRBJ1-2 and V is TRBV28; D unresolved. V lost 7 bases and J lost 2, with 14 bases in between. The CDR3 consists of 14 residues. Germline lookup yields CDR1 MDHEN and CDR2 SYDVKM. The DNA for the CDR3 is TGTGCCAGCACAAATTTAGGGTCCAACTATGGCTACACCTTC. Residues: CASTNLGSNYGYTF.

This clone was counted a few times. This rearrangement joins TRBV10-3 to TRBJ1-5, with TRBD1 matching over 10 bases. The CDR3 is 15 amino acids. V dropped 10 bases and J dropped 7; count of bases not matched to a gene: 13. CDR1 and CDR2 (germline): ENHRY, SYGVKD. The CDR3 nucleotides read TGTGCCACGAAAAACGCCGGGACAGGGGACCAGCCCCAGCATTTT. Translation gives CATKNAGTGDQPQHF.

CDR3 amino acids: CATSRDPGEGAADTQYF. CDR3 coding DNA: TGTGCCACCAGCAGAGATCCAGGGGAAGGGGCGGCAGATACGCAGTATTTT. The V call is TRBV15, the J call TRBJ2-3, with D perhaps TRBD1 (6 bases). The V gene lost 0 bases and the J gene lost 4 bases, with 17 bases spanning the gap. This CDR3 is 17 amino acids long. Looked up from germline, CDR1 is LNHNV and CDR2 is YYDKDF (reference sequence).

The chain uses TRBV4-2 and TRBJ2-1, with TRBD1 matching 9 bases. CDR3 length: 16 residues. CDR1 is LGHNA, CDR2 YNFKEQ, per germline. Trimming at V came to 1 base and at J to 8 bases, leaving 9 bases not matched to a gene. The CDR3 here is CASSQVGQGRRDEQFF. The CDR3 DNA reads TGTGCCAGCAGCCAAGTGGGACAGGGACGTAGGGATGAGCAGTTCTTC.

J is TRBJ2-1 and V is TRBV15; 15 positions match TRBD2. This CDR3 has 17 amino acids. CDR1 is LNHNV and CDR2 is YYDKDF in the germline V gene (reference sequence). Germline trimming cut 0 bases from V and 11 bases from J; bases unmatched to any gene: 8. In DNA form, the CDR3 reads TGTGCCACCAGCAGAGAAAAAGGACTAGCGGGGGGGTTTAAGCAGTTCTTC. This encodes CATSREKGLAGGFKQFF.

This clone has only a few counts. The chain uses TRBV19 and TRBJ2-2; D remains unclear. V was pared by 3 bases and J by 2 bases, with 10 bases between. Looked up from germline, CDR1 is LNHDA and CDR2 is SQIVND (reference sequence). The CDR3 length is 15 residues. The CDR3 reads CASSIPRKNTGELFF. Here the CDR3 DNA reads TGTGCCAGTAGTATTCCCAGAAAAAACACCGGGGAGCTGTTTTTT.

The V gene is TRBV9, the J gene TRBJ2-7; D tentatively fits TRBD1 or TRBD2 (5 bases each). The CDR3 runs 16 residues. The V end lost 0 bases, the J end lost 2 bases, and 15 bases lay between the germline ends. The germline V gene has CDR1 SGDLS and CDR2 YYNGEE. The CDR3 loop is CASSVAGQGEPYEQYF. The DNA of the CDR3 is TGTGCCAGCAGCGTAGCTGGCCAAGGGGAGCCCTACGAGCAGTACTTC.

This chain uses TRBV14 with TRBJ2-3; 10 bases align to TRBD1. The CDR3 is 15 residues long. V lost 5 bases and J lost 4; bases outside the gene matches: 6. Germline CDR1 SGHDN, CDR2 FVKESK. The CDR3 is CASSFRQGASDTQYF. CDR3 nucleotide sequence: TGTGCCAGCAGCTTTAGACAGGGGGCCTCAGATACGCAGTATTTT.

This chain links TRBV28 with TRBJ2-7; D gene ambiguous. Trimming shortened V by 6 bases and J by 3 bases, and 9 bases separated the two germline ends. The CDR3 contains 12 residues. Germline CDR1 is MDHEN and CDR2 is SYDVKM. The CDR3 here is CASSRTVYEQYF. The CDR3 DNA reads as TGTGCCAGCAGCCGGACGGTCTACGAGCAGTACTTC.

This clone was seen a few times. This chain links TRBV30 with TRBJ1-5; D may be TRBD1 (6 bases). Per the germline V gene, CDR1 is GTSNPN and CDR2 is SVGIG (reference sequence). The V end lost 2 bases, the J end lost 4 bases, and 12 bases lay between the germline ends. The length of the CDR3 is 14 residues. CDR3 sequence reads: CAWSIGGGNQPQHF. CDR3 bases: TGTGCCTGGAGTATAGGGGGAGGGAATCAGCCCCAGCATTTT.

The rearrangement uses TRBV6-5 and TRBJ2-4; D is undetermined. This CDR3 spans 14 amino acids. Trimming took 6 bases from V and 0 from J, leaving 9 bases between them. The germline V gene encodes CDR1 MNHEY and CDR2 SVGAGI. The CDR3 sequence: CASRGRIAKNIQYF. In nucleotides, the CDR3 is TGTGCCAGCAGGGGTAGAATAGCCAAAAACATTCAGTACTTC.

The genes are TRBV7-2 and TRBJ1-6; D is unresolved. CDR3 length: 18 residues. With 2 bases removed from V and 6 bases from J, the gap between germline ends came to 20 bases. CDR1 is SGHTA, CDR2 FQGNSA, per germline. The CDR3, as DNA: TGTGCCAGCAGCTTACGGACCGGGCGGACGATGGGTAATTCACCCCTCCACTTT. It translates to CASSLRTGRTMGNSPLHF.

This clone was seen a handful of times. The rearrangement links TRBV9 to TRBJ2-5; 9 positions match TRBD2. In germline, CDR1 is SGDLS, CDR2 YYNGEE. V was clipped by 2 bases and J by 2 bases; unmatched bases: 7. The length of the CDR3 is 16 residues. The CDR3 loop reads CASSVLAGSLQETQYF. In DNA form, the CDR3 reads TGTGCCAGCAGCGTTCTAGCGGGGAGCTTACAAGAGACCCAGTACTTC.

The chain joins TRBV9 to TRBJ2-6, with TRBD1 as a possible D gene (5 bases). The V and J ends lost 4 bases and 1 base respectively, with 15 bases between them. Looked up from germline, CDR1 is SGDLS and CDR2 is YYNGEE. The length of the CDR3 is 17 residues. The CDR3 sequence: CASSPQGAGSGANVLTF. The CDR3, as DNA: TGTGCCAGCAGCCCCCAGGGCGCCGGTTCTGGGGCCAACGTCCTGACTTTC.

V and J are TRBV5-6 and TRBJ2-1; 7 positions agree with TRBD1. The CDR3 covers 16 residues. CDR1 is SGHDT and CDR2 is YYEEEE in the germline V gene. The junction had 8 bases not matched to a gene; V was cut back by 4 bases and J by 1 base. In DNA, the CDR3 is TGTGCCAGCAGCACCTATTTGACAGGGTCCTACAATGAGCAGTTCTTC. This sequence encodes CASSTYLTGSYNEQFF.

The rearrangement joins TRBV5-1 to TRBJ2-3, with D perhaps matching TRBD1 (6 bases). Germline values: CDR1 SGHRS, CDR2 YFSETQ. The CDR3 consists of 14 residues. V lost 6 bases and J lost 3, with 14 bases in between. CDR3 DNA: TGCGCCAGCATCGATGGGACAAGGACAGATACGCAGTATTTT. This gives the protein CASIDGTRTDTQYF.

This clone appeared a few times. CDR3 sequence: CASSLKGRNYAGTGVREQYF. The CDR3 DNA is TGTGCCAGCTCACTGAAAGGGAGAAACTATGCCGGGACAGGGGTGCGAGAGCAGTACTTC. V and J are TRBV18 and TRBJ2-7; 10 nucleotides align to TRBD1. The germline gives CDR1 KGHSH, CDR2 LQKENI. The ends lost 4 bases at V and 7 bases at J; junction bases unmatched: 25. This CDR3 is built from 20 residues.

This clone was observed a handful of times. This rearrangement joins TRBV9 to TRBJ2-7; D assignment may be TRBD1 or TRBD2 (5 bases each). Per germline, CDR1 SGDLS and CDR2 YYNGEE. The CDR3 contains 12 residues. V gave up 6 bases and J gave up 5 bases, with 12 bases separating them. The CDR3 spells CASNSGSHEQYF. The CDR3, as DNA: TGTGCCAGCAACTCAGGGAGCCACGAGCAGTACTTC.

Note on this clone: This sample includes further DNA sequences coding for the same CDR3. V gene TRBV5-4 combines with J gene TRBJ1-1, with TRBD1 identical over 10 bases. The CDR3 covers 15 residues. Germline V gene data show CDR1 as SGHNT and CDR2 as YYREEE (reference sequence). Trimming cost V 4 bases and J 1 base; bases outside gene matches: 4. CDR3 sequence reads: CASSPRTGGNTEAFF. In DNA form, the CDR3 reads TGTGCCAGCAGCCCCAGGACAGGGGGGAACACTGAAGCTTTCTTT.